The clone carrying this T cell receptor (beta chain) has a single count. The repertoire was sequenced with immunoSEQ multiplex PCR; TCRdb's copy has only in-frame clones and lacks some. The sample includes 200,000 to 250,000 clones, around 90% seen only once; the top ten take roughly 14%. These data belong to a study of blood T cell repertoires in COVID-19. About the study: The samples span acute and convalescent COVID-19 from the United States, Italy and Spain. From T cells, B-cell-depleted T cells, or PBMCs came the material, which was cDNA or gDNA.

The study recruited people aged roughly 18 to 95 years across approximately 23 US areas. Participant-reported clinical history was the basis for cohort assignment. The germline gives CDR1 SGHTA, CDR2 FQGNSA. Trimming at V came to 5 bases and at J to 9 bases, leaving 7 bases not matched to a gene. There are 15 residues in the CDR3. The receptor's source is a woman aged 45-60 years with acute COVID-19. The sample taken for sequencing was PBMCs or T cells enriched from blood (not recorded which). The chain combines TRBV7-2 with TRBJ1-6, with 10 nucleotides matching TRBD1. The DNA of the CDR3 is TGTGCCAGCAGCACAGGACAGGGGGTATTTTCACCCCTCCACTTT. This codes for CASSTGQGVFSPLHF.